A single sample is the source of the 21 T cell receptor beta chains below, sequenced in a study of T cells in Graves' hyperthyroidism and ophthalmopathy. Using RNA transcripts as the source, TCR beta CDR3 regions were amplified. The TCR CDR3 first-round RT-PCR relied on the HTBI primer set. TCRdb passed the multiplex PCR reads through MiXCR, listing each CDR3 protein once. The sample holds about 580,000 distinct CDR3 sequences, about 15% seen once. The source material was blood. The receptor source for this set is a woman aged 30 to 39 with Graves' hyperthyroidism that later progressed to Graves' ophthalmopathy.

This clonotype was detected many times. The chain uses TRBV30 and TRBJ2-7; 12 bases map to TRBD2. The CDR3 runs to 18 residues. The V gene end was trimmed by 2 bases and the J gene end by 0 bases; junction bases not matched to a gene: 11. CDR1 and CDR2 from the germline V gene are GTSNPN and SVGIG (reference sequence). CDR3 in DNA: TGTGCCTGGAGTCCCCTCCGGACTAGCGGGAAGAGCTCCTACGAGCAGTACTTC. Translated: CAWSPLRTSGKSSYEQYF.

This clonotype was observed at least ten times. The rearrangement uses TRBV18 and TRBJ1-1; 9 nucleotides match TRBD1. The CDR3 runs to 15 residues. Trimming at V came to 3 bases and at J to 2 bases, leaving 4 bases not matched to a gene. Germline values: CDR1 KGHSH, CDR2 LQKENI. CDR3 sequence: CASSPSTGGNTEAFF. The CDR3 nucleotides read TGTGCCAGCTCACCCTCGACAGGGGGAAACACTGAAGCTTTCTTT.

The sample holds many counts of this clonotype. This chain connects TRBV6-1 to TRBJ1-1, with TRBD1 as a possible D gene (6 bases). Trimming stripped 6 bases from V and 1 base from J, with 12 bases between. The length of the CDR3 is 14 residues. CDR1 and CDR2 (germline): MNHNS, SASEGT. The CDR3 loop is CASRKQGWNTEAFF. The CDR3, as DNA: TGTGCCAGCAGGAAACAGGGCTGGAACACTGAAGCTTTCTTT.

This clonotype was seen many times. J is TRBJ1-2 and V is TRBV27, with D uncertain. Germline assignment: CDR1 MNHEY and CDR2 SMNVEV (reference sequence). V lost 4 bases and J 2 bases, leaving 8 bases between the germline ends. The CDR3 spans 13 residues. This CDR3 reads CASSSTPNYGYTF. CDR3 nucleotide sequence: TGTGCCAGCAGTTCCACACCCAACTATGGCTACACCTTC.

This clonotype occurred many times. This chain connects TRBV10-3 to TRBJ1-2; D is ambiguous. The CDR3 loop spans 14 amino acids. V lost 10 bases and J lost 4, with 19 bases in between. Germline CDR1 ENHRY, CDR2 SYGVKD. CDR3 in amino acids: CATAGPEKLYGYTF. CDR3 DNA: TGTGCCACGGCTGGCCCAGAAAAACTCTATGGCTACACCTTC.

In its sample, this clonotype was seen many times. The rearrangement uses TRBV27 and TRBJ1-6; D ambiguous. The length of the CDR3 is 13 residues. Germline V gene sequence: CDR1 MNHEY, CDR2 SMNVEV (reference sequence). Trimming left V 1 base short and J 7 bases short, with 5 bases between. The CDR3 is CASSLLQNSPLHF. DNA for the CDR3: TGTGCCAGCAGTTTATTACAGAATTCACCCCTCCACTTT.

This clonotype was recorded at least ten times. CDR3 sequence (DNA): TGTGCCTGGAGTCCTCAGAGAAACTATGGCTACACCTTC. It codes for CAWSPQRNYGYTF. The rearrangement joins TRBV30 to TRBJ1-2; unclear D gene. Germline CDR1 is GTSNPN and CDR2 is SVGIG (reference sequence). The CDR3 covers 13 residues. Trimming stripped 2 bases from V and 2 bases from J, with 9 bases between. The whole variable domain, remainder taken from reference TRBV30 and TRBJ1-2, is SQTIHQWPATLVQPVGSPLSLECTVEGTSNPNLYWYRQAAGRGLQLLFYSVGIGQISSEVPQNLSASRPQDRQFILSSKKLLLSDSGFYLCAWSPQRNYGYTFGSGTRLTVV.

This clonotype occurred many times. This rearrangement joins TRBV12-3 or TRBV12-4 to TRBJ1-2; D ambiguous. V dropped 1 base and J dropped 8 bases, with 5 bases sitting between them. The CDR3 is 11 amino acids. CDR3: CASSLVGGYTF. CDR3 coding DNA: TGTGCCAGCAGTTTAGTAGGAGGCTACACCTTC.

Details on this clonotype: This may come from a read error, since a much larger clone is one base off. The chain joins TRBV27 to TRBJ1-6; TRBD1 might be the D (5 bases). CDR3 size: 19 residues. CDR1 is MNHEY and CDR2 is SMNVEV in the germline V gene (reference sequence). Trimming left V 5 bases short and J 5 bases short, with 25 bases between. The CDR3 nucleotides read TGTGCCAGCAGTCATCAATGGGTGGGGGACGCAGTAAATAATTCACCCCTCCACTTT. Protein: CASSHQWVGDAVNNSPLHF.

This clonotype was observed a handful of times. This rearrangement joins TRBV5-5 to TRBJ2-7; 7 bases fit TRBD1. This CDR3 is 16 amino acids long. The V gene's germline CDR1 is SGHKS and CDR2 YYEKEE (reference sequence). V dropped 2 bases and J dropped 7; count of bases not matched to a gene: 15. The CDR3 loop is CASSFSLGGRSEEQYF. The CDR3, as DNA: TGTGCCAGCAGCTTTTCTTTAGGGGGCCGTTCGGAAGAGCAGTACTTC.

This chain links TRBV19 with TRBJ2-1; possible D gene TRBD1, 7 bases. Germline V gene data show CDR1 as LNHDA and CDR2 as SQIVND (reference sequence). V dropped 1 base and J dropped 4 bases, with 17 bases sitting between them. The CDR3 sequence is 17 residues long. CDR3 sequence: CASSIALQGGPYNEQFF. The DNA for the CDR3 is TGTGCCAGTAGTATAGCTCTTCAGGGGGGCCCATACAATGAGCAGTTCTTC. The entire variable domain, with the rest obtained from reference TRBV19 and TRBJ2-1, is as follows: DGGITQSPKYLFRKEGQNVTLSCEQNLNHDAMYWYRQDPGQGLRLIYYSQIVNDFQKGDIAEGYSVSREKKESFPLTVTSAQKNPTAFYLCASSIALQGGPYNEQFFGPGTRLTVL.

The V and J genes are TRBV24-1 and TRBJ2-1; D unclear. The CDR3 covers 16 residues. The V end was cut by 9 bases, the J end by 11 bases, with 28 bases between. CDR1 is KGHDR and CDR2 is SFDVKD in the germline V gene. The CDR3 reads CATFPTALRTKSKQFF. The CDR3 nucleotides are TGTGCCACCTTTCCCACGGCACTTCGAACAAAGAGTAAGCAGTTCTTC.

This clonotype was counted at least ten times. The CDR3 loop is CAWSTGTGNTEAFF. CDR3 nucleotide sequence: TGTGCCTGGAGTACCGGGACAGGGAACACTGAAGCTTTCTTT. The chain uses TRBV30 and TRBJ1-1; TRBD1 matches 8 bases. CDR3 length: 14 residues. Germline trimming cut 2 bases from V and 1 base from J; bases unmatched to any gene: 3. From germline, CDR1 is GTSNPN and CDR2 SVGIG (reference sequence).

In its sample, this clonotype was seen many times. The rearrangement joins TRBV2 to TRBJ1-1; D perhaps matches TRBD1 (5 bases). This CDR3 has 15 amino acids. Trimming took 7 bases from V and 0 from J, leaving 15 bases between them. Germline V CDR1 and CDR2: SNHLY, FYNNEI. CDR3 sequence (DNA): TGTGCCAGCACGCGGGAAGGGGTCATGAACACTGAAGCTTTCTTT. Translating gives CASTREGVMNTEAFF. Drawing the rest from reference TRBV2 and TRBJ1-1, the complete variable domain is EPEVTQTPSHQVTQMGQEVILRCVPISNHLYFYWYRQILGQKVEFLVSFYNNEISEKSEIFDDQFSVERPDGSNFTLKIRSTKLEDSAMYFCASTREGVMNTEAFFGQGTRLTVV.

In its sample, this clonotype was seen a few times. The chain combines TRBV20-1 with TRBJ2-1; TRBD2 agrees at 16 bases. Germline loops: CDR1 DFQATT, CDR2 SNEGSKA (reference sequence). Unmatched junction bases numbered 20, after V lost 6 bases and J lost 0 bases. CDR3 size: 22 residues. CDR3 in DNA: TGCAGTGCCAAGGCCCCCCCCTCCGGGACTAGCGGGAGGGCCAACTCCTACAATGAGCAGTTCTTC. This encodes CSAKAPPSGTSGRANSYNEQFF.

This clonotype was counted at least ten times. This chain connects TRBV3-1 to TRBJ1-2; 7 positions match TRBD1. The CDR3 extends over 12 amino acids. Looked up from germline, CDR1 is LGHDT and CDR2 is YNNKEL (reference sequence). V dropped 4 bases and J dropped 8; count of bases not matched to a gene: 4. CDR3 DNA sequence: TGTGCCAGCAGCCCAGAAGGGGGCGGCTACACCTTC. The encoded protein is CASSPEGGGYTF.

In this sample, this clonotype turned up many times. This chain links TRBV27 with TRBJ2-7; 8 bases match TRBD2. This CDR3 contains 16 residues. Germline loops: CDR1 MNHEY, CDR2 SMNVEV (reference sequence). V lost 3 bases and J lost 1; bases outside the gene matches: 8. For the CDR3, the DNA is TGTGCCAGCAGTTTGAAGACTAGCGCGATTTCCTACGAGCAGTACTTC. This codes for CASSLKTSAISYEQYF.

V gene TRBV20-1 combines with J gene TRBJ2-3; maybe TRBD2 (7 bases). The germline CDR1 and CDR2 sequences are DFQATT and SNEGSKA (reference sequence). V lost 3 bases, J lost 4 bases, and 17 bases lay in between. The CDR3 totals 15 residues. CDR3 DNA sequence: TGCAGTGCTAGCCCCCGGGGGGCAAGATCAGATACGCAGTATTTT. Protein sequence: CSASPRGARSDTQYF.

This sequence joins TRBV20-1 and TRBJ2-2; 9 nucleotides agree with TRBD2. V lost 3 bases and J lost 3; bases outside the gene matches: 5. In germline, CDR1 is DFQATT, CDR2 SNEGSKA (reference sequence). The CDR3 is made up of 15 amino acids. The CDR3 loop is CSARGGGEYTGELFF. CDR3 coding DNA: TGCAGTGCTAGGGGCGGGGGGGAATACACCGGGGAGCTGTTTTTT.

This clonotype came up a few times. The CDR3 is CASSVGLSSTDTQYF. DNA for the CDR3: TGTGCCAGCAGCGTAGGACTAAGTTCCACAGATACGCAGTATTTT. The rearrangement joins TRBV9 to TRBJ2-3; perhaps TRBD2 as D (5 bases). The CDR3 is 15 residues long. Per the germline V gene, CDR1 is SGDLS and CDR2 is YYNGEE. The V and J ends lost 0 bases and 2 bases respectively, with 10 bases between them. Full variable domain (outside the CDR3, taken from reference TRBV9 and TRBJ2-3): DSGVTQTPKHLITATGQRVTLRCSPRSGDLSVYWYQQSLDQGLQFLIQYYNGEERAKGNILERFSAQQFPDLHSELNLSSLELGDSALYFCASSVGLSSTDTQYFGPGTRLTVL.

This clonotype was recorded at least ten times. The chain is built from TRBV12-3 or TRBV12-4 and TRBJ1-2, with D unclear. This CDR3 has 13 amino acids. The ends were cut back, 3 bases at V and 3 bases at J, with 8 bases in the middle. The chain's CDR3 is CASSLRVYYGYTF. As DNA, the CDR3 is TGTGCCAGCAGTTTGAGGGTATACTATGGCTACACCTTC.